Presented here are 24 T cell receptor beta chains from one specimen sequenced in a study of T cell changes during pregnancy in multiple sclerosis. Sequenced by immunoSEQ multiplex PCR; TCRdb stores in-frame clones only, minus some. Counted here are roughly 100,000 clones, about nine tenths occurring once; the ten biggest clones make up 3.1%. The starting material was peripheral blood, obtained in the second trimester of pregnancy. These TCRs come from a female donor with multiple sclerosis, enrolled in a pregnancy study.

CDR3 nucleotides: TGTGCCAGCAGTGACGGGGCGTCCTCCTACAATGAGCAGTTCTTC. Translation gives CASSDGASSYNEQFF. The rearrangement links TRBV6-4 to TRBJ2-1; D is possibly TRBD1 (5 bases). Trimming cost V 2 bases and J 0 bases, with 8 bases left between them. The CDR3 extends over 15 amino acids. Germline loops: CDR1 MRHNA, CDR2 SNTAGT.

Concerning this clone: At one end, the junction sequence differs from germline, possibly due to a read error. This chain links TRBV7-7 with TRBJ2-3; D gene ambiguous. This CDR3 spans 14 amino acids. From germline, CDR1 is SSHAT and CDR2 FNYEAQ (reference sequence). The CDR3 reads CASSSHEPPDAQYF. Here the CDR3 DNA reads TGTGCTAGCAGCTCCCATGAGCCCCCCGATGCGCAGTATTTT.

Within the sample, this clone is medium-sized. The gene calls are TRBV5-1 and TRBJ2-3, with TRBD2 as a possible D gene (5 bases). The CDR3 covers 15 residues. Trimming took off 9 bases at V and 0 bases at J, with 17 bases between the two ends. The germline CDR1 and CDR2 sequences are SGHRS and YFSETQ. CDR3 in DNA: TGCGCCACCCGGAGGTATTTTACTAGCACAGATACGCAGTATTTT. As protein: CATRRYFTSTDTQYF.

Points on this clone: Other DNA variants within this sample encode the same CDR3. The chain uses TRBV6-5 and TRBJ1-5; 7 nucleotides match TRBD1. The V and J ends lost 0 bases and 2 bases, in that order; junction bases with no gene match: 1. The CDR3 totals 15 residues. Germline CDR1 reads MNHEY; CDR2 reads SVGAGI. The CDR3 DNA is TGTGCCAGCAGTTACTCGGGGACAGGCAATCAGCCCCAGCATTTT. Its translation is CASSYSGTGNQPQHF.

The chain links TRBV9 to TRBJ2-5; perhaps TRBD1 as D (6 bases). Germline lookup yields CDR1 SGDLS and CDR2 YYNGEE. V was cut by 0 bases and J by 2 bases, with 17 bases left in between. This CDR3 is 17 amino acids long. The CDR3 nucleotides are TGTGCCAGCAGCGTAGGGGTTCTGGGGGCCACTCAAGAGACCCAGTACTTC. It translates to CASSVGVLGATQETQYF.

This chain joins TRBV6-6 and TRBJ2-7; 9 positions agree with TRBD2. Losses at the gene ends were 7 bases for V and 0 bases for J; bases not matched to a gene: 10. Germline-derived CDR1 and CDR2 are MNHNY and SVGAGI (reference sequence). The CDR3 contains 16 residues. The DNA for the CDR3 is TGTGCCAGCAAGGCGGGGGGGGACAGAAGCTCCTACGAGCAGTACTTC. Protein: CASKAGGDRSSYEQYF.

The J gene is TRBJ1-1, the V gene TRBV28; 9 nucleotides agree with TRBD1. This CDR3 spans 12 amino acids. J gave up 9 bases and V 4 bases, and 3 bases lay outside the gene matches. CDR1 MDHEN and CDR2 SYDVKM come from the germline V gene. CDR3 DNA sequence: TGTGCCAGCAGTTCACAGGGGGCTCAAGCTTTCTTT. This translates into CASSSQGAQAFF. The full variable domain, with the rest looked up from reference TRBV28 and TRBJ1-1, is DVKVTQSSRYLVKRTGEKVFLECVQDMDHENMFWYRQDPGLGLRLIYFSYDVKMKEKGDIPEGYSVSREKKERFSLILESASTNQTSMYLCASSSQGAQAFFGQGTRLTVV.

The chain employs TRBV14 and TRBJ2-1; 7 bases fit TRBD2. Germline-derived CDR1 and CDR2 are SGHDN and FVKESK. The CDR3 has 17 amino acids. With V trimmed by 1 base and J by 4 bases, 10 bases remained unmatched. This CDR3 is CASSQAQGLGRYNEQFF. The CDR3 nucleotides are TGTGCCAGCAGCCAAGCCCAGGGACTCGGGAGGTACAATGAGCAGTTCTTC.

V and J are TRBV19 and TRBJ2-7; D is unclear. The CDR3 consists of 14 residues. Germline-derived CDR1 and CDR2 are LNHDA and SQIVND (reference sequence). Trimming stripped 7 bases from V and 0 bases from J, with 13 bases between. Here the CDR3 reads CASTPGRSSYEQYF. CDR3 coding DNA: TGTGCCAGTACACCAGGTCGAAGCTCCTACGAGCAGTACTTC.

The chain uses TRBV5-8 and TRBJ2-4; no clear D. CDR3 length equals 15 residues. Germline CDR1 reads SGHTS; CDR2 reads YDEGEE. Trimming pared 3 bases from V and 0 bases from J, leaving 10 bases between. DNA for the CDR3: TGTGCCAGCAGCTACCATGGGCTAGCCAAAAACATTCAGTACTTC. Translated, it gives CASSYHGLAKNIQYF.

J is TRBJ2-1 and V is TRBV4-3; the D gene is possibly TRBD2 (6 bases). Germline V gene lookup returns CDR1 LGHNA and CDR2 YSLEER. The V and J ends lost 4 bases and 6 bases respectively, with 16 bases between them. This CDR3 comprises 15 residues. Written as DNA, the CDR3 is TGCGCCAGCAGCCGCTCCCTAGCGTTTATCAATGAGCAGTTCTTC. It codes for CASSRSLAFINEQFF.

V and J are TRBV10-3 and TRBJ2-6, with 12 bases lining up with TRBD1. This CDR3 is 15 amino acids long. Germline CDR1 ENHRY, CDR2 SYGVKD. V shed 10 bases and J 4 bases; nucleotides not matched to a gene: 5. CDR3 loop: CATGTGGAGANVLTF. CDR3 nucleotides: TGTGCCACCGGGACAGGGGGCGCCGGGGCCAACGTCCTGACTTTC.

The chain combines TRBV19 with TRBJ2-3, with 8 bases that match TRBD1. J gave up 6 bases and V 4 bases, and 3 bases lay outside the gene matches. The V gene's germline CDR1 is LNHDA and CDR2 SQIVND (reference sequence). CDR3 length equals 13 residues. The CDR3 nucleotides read TGTGCCAGTAGTAGCGGACAGGGCGATACGCAGTATTTT. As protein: CASSSGQGDTQYF.

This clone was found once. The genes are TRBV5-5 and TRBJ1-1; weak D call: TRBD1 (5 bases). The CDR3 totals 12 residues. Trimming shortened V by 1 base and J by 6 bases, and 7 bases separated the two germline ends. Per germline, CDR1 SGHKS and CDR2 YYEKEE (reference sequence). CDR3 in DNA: TGTGCCAGCAGCTTGTGGGGGGCTGAAGCTTTCTTT. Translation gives CASSLWGAEAFF.

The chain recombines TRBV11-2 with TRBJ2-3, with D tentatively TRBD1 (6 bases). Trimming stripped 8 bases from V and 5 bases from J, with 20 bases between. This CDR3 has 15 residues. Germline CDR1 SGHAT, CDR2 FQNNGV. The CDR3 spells CASGPGHRALDTQYF. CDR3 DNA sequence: TGTGCCAGCGGGCCGGGCCACAGGGCTTTAGATACGCAGTATTTT.

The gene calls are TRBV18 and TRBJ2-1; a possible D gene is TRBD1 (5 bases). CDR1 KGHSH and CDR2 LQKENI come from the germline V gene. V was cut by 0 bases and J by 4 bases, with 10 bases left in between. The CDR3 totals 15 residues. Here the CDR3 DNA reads TGTGCCAGCTCACCACCGAGCAGGGATTACAATGAGCAGTTCTTC. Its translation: CASSPPSRDYNEQFF.

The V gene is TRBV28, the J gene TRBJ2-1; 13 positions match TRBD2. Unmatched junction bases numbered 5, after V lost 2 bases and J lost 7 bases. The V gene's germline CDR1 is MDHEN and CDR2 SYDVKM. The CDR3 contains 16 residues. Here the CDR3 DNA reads TGTGCCAGCAGTTTAGGACTAGCGGGAGTAGGAAATGAGCAGTTCTTC. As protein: CASSLGLAGVGNEQFF.

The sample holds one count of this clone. CDR3 in amino acids: CASGTSEDTDTQYF. CDR3 DNA: TGTGCTAGTGGGACTAGCGAAGACACAGATACGCAGTATTTT. The rearrangement uses TRBV12-5 and TRBJ2-3, with TRBD2 identical over 8 bases. This CDR3 is built from 14 residues. After removal of 6 bases from V and 2 bases from J, the junction contained 4 bases not matched to a gene. The germline V gene has CDR1 LGHNT and CDR2 FRNRAP.

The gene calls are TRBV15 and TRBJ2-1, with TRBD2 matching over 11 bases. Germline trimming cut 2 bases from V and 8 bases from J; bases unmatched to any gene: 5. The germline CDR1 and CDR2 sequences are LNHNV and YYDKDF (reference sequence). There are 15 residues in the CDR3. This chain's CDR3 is CATSRPGLAVDEQFF. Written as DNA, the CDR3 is TGTGCCACCAGCAGACCGGGACTAGCGGTGGATGAGCAGTTCTTC.

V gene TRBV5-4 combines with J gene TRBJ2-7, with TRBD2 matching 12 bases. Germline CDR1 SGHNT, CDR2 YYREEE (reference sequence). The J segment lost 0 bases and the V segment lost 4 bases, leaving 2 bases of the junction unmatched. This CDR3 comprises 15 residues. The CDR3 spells CASSRTSGVSYEQYF. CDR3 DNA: TGTGCCAGCAGCCGGACTAGCGGGGTCTCCTACGAGCAGTACTTC.

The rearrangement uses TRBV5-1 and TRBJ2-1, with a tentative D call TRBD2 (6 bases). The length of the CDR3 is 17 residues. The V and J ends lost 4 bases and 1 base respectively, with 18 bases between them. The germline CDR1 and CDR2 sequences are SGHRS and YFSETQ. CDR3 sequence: CASSGRLDSESYNEQFF. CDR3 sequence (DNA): TGCGCCAGCAGCGGAAGACTAGATAGTGAATCCTACAATGAGCAGTTCTTC.

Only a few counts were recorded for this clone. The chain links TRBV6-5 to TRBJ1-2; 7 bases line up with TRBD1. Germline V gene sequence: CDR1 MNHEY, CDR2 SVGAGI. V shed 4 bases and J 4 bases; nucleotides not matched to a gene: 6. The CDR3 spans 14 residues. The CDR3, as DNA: TGTGCCAGCAGTTTCGACAGGGCGCCCTATGGCTACACCTTC. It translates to CASSFDRAPYGYTF.

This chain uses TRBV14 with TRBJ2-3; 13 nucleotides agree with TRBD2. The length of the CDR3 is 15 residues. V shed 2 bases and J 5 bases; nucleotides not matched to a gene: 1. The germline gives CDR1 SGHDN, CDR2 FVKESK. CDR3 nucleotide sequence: TGTGCCAGCAGCCAAAGGACTAGCGGGAGAGATACGCAGTATTTT. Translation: CASSQRTSGRDTQYF.

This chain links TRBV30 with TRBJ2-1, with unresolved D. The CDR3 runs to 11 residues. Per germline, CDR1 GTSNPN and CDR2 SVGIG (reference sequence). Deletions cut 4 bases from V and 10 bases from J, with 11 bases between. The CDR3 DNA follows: TGTGCCTGGAAAGACTTAAGGGAGCAGTTCTTC. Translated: CAWKDLREQFF.